This T cell receptor (beta chain) is drawn from a study of blood T cell repertoires in COVID-19. On the study more broadly: Sites across the United States, Italy and Spain contributed samples from acute and convalescent COVID-19.

Some clones are missing from TCRdb's copy, which holds only in-frame ones; the method was immunoSEQ multiplex PCR. Here the sample spans around 300,000 clones, about nine tenths being singletons. The CDR3 is made up of 18 amino acids. Unmatched junction bases numbered 11, after V lost 6 bases and J lost 0 bases. Per the germline V gene, CDR1 is MNHEY and CDR2 is SVGEGT. J is TRBJ2-6 and V is TRBV6-2 or TRBV6-3; 7 bases agree with TRBD1. The sequenced sample was peripheral blood. This TCR came from a young woman with active or convalescent COVID-19. The CDR3 DNA reads as TGTGCCAGCAGCGACCCCAGGACAGGCGGCTCTGGGGCCAACGTCCTGACTTTC. Its translation: CASSDPRTGGSGANVLTF.